The TCR beta chain described here comes from a study of blood T cell repertoires in COVID-19. Clones were sequenced by immunoSEQ multiplex PCR, and TCRdb holds only the in-frame ones, with some missing. Here the sample spans approximately 51,000 clones, over 75% being singletons. The CDR3 has 14 amino acids. Per germline, CDR1 SEHNR and CDR2 FQNEAQ (reference sequence). The rearrangement uses TRBV7-9 and TRBJ1-1; the D gene is possibly TRBD1 (6 bases). The specimen sequenced was peripheral blood. This clonotype was sampled from a man over 45 with active COVID-19. The CDR3 DNA reads TGTGCGGGGGGGCGCTCACTTATGAACACTGAAGCTTTCTTT. The encoded protein is CAGGRSLMNTEAFF. Full variable domain (outside the CDR3, taken from reference TRBV7-9 and TRBJ1-1): DTGVSQNPRHKITKRGQNVTFRCDPISEHNRLYWYRQTLGQGPEFLTYFQNEAQLEKSRLLSDRFSAERPKGSFSTLEIQRTEQGDSAMYLCAGGRSLMNTEAFFGQGTRLTVV.